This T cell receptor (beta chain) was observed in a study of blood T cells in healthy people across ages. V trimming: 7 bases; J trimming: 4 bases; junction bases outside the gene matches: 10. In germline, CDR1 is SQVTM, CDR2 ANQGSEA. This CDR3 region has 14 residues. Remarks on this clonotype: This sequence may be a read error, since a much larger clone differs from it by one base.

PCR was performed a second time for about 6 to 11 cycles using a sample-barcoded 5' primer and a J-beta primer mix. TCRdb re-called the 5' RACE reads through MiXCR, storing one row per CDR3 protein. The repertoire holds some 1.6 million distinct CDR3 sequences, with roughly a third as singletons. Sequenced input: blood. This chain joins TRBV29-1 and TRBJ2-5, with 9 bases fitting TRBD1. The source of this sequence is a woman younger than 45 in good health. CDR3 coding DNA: TGCAGCGCTAAGCGGGACAGGGAAGGAGAGACCCAGTACTTC. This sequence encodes CSAKRDREGETQYF.